Below are 3 T cell receptor beta chains sequenced from a single sample in a study of blood T cell repertoires in COVID-19. The table came from immunoSEQ multiplex PCR; TCRdb's copy has only in-frame clones and leaves some out. The sample has approximately 360,000 clones, 75% to 90% seen once; the top ten hold 5.1%. The sequenced sample consisted of PBMCs or T cells enriched from blood (not recorded which). These receptor sequences come from a woman in her forties or fifties who had recovered from COVID-19.

The chain uses TRBV4-1 and TRBJ2-7; TRBD2 matches at 10 bases. Germline-derived CDR1 and CDR2 are MGHRA and YSYEKL. The V segment lost 0 bases and the J segment 6 bases; nucleotides outside the gene matches: 8. The CDR3 runs to 16 residues. CDR3 amino acids: CASSQDGLAGVGEQYF. CDR3 in DNA: TGCGCCAGCAGCCAAGATGGCCTAGCGGGAGTTGGCGAGCAGTACTTC.

The genes are TRBV9 and TRBJ1-2, with TRBD1 matching over 9 bases. CDR3 length equals 14 residues. Germline trimming cut 3 bases from V and 8 bases from J; bases unmatched to any gene: 8. In germline, CDR1 is SGDLS, CDR2 YYNGEE. The CDR3 here is CASSASGTGYGYTF. The DNA for the CDR3 is TGTGCCAGCAGCGCTTCCGGGACAGGGTACGGCTACACCTTC.

The chain recombines TRBV9 with TRBJ2-1; 9 nucleotides line up with TRBD2. The CDR3 has 16 amino acids. The ends lost 0 bases at V and 3 bases at J; junction bases unmatched: 4. Germline CDR1 and CDR2: SGDLS and YYNGEE. The CDR3 sequence: CASSVGELAGYNEQFF. DNA for the CDR3: TGTGCCAGCAGCGTAGGGGAACTAGCGGGCTACAATGAGCAGTTCTTC.